Below, 14 T cell receptor beta chains from the same sample are listed, as sequenced in a study of post-analysis software for immune sequencing data. These receptors are not linked to any known antigen. Study-wide points: Compared with controls, patients had more of about 5 TRBV segments, including TRBV5-6, TRBV5-1 and TRBV20-1.

Unique molecular identifiers featured in each of the TCR beta cDNA libraries. TCRdb called the PCR reads again in MiXCR, with one record for every CDR3 protein. Of fewer than 850,000 distinct CDR3 sequences listed, just under 30% are singletons. The material sequenced was blood. Source of these receptors: a girl between 5 and 17 years old with multiple sclerosis.

This clonotype came up a few times. V and J are TRBV25-1 and TRBJ1-1, with D possibly matching TRBD1 (6 bases). The V end was cut by 2 bases, the J end by 6 bases, with 19 bases between. CDR1 is MGHDK and CDR2 is SYGVNS in the germline V gene. The CDR3 runs 16 residues. CDR3 DNA sequence: TGTGCCAGCAGTGAAGGCAGGGGAGGGTACTGGGCTGAAGCTTTCTTT. It translates to CASSEGRGGYWAEAFF.

This clonotype was seen only a few times. The V call is TRBV7-2, the J call TRBJ2-5, with 10 bases that match TRBD2. The CDR3 loop spans 16 amino acids. Germline V CDR1 and CDR2: SGHTA, FQGNSA. With V trimmed by 0 bases and J by 7 bases, 8 bases remained unmatched. CDR3 residues: CASSLAGTSVPRTQYF. The CDR3 region has the DNA TGTGCCAGCAGCTTAGCGGGGACTAGCGTACCTAGGACCCAGTACTTC.

This clonotype was counted a few times. The chain carries TRBV20-1 and TRBJ2-7; 7 bases align to TRBD2. The junction had 13 bases not matched to a gene; V was cut back by 6 bases and J by 5 bases. The CDR3 has 14 amino acids. CDR1 is DFQATT and CDR2 is SNEGSKA in the germline V gene (reference sequence). The DNA for the CDR3 is TGCAGTGCGACGGCTAGCGGACGACTCGACGAGCAGTACTTC. It translates to CSATASGRLDEQYF.

The chain employs TRBV27 and TRBJ1-5; possibly TRBD1 for D (5 bases). Germline CDR1 reads MNHEY; CDR2 reads SMNVEV (reference sequence). V lost 5 bases to trimming and J lost 3 bases, with 14 bases between them. The CDR3 has 15 amino acids. CDR3 residues: CASSTIGRANQPQHF. In DNA form, the CDR3 reads TGTGCCAGCAGTACCATAGGCAGGGCCAATCAGCCCCAGCATTTT.

With regard to this clonotype: The junction departs from the called germline gene at one end, perhaps through a read error. The genes are TRBV4-3 and TRBJ2-1; TRBD2 matches at 8 bases. Germline lookup yields CDR1 LGHNA and CDR2 YSLEER. The CDR3 has 16 residues. The CDR3 sequence: CASSYTSGAGGNERFF. The CDR3 DNA follows: TGCGCCAGCAGCTACACTAGCGGTGCCGGGGGGAATGAGCGGTTCTTC.

The chain combines TRBV7-9 with TRBJ2-1, with 7 positions matching TRBD1. The length of the CDR3 is 13 residues. Germline V CDR1 and CDR2: SEHNR, FQNEAQ (reference sequence). J was trimmed by 10 bases and V by 5 bases; bases with no gene match: 8. The CDR3 nucleotides are TGTGCCAGCAGCCAAGCCGGGACAGTCGAGCAGTTCTTC. Its translation is CASSQAGTVEQFF.

In its sample, this clonotype was seen once. The chain has TRBV7-2 and TRBJ1-1; D unresolved. Trimming pared 0 bases from V and 8 bases from J, leaving 16 bases between. The germline V gene encodes CDR1 SGHTA and CDR2 FQGNSA. The CDR3 has 15 residues. The chain's CDR3 is CASSLAWGRLSEAFF. In DNA form, the CDR3 reads TGTGCCAGCAGCTTAGCGTGGGGAAGGCTCTCGGAAGCTTTCTTT.

In its sample, this clonotype was seen a few times. The chain joins TRBV9 to TRBJ2-2; D gene ambiguous. CDR3 size: 14 residues. V dropped 4 bases and J dropped 5 bases, with 12 bases sitting between them. Per germline, CDR1 SGDLS and CDR2 YYNGEE. The CDR3 DNA is TGTGCCAGCAGCAAAGAGGCGAGAACCGGGGAGCTGTTTTTT. It is translated as CASSKEARTGELFF.

This clonotype has at least ten counts. CDR3 in amino acids: CASSLALANEKLFF. The CDR3 coding sequence is TGTGCCAGCAGCCTTGCTTTGGCTAATGAAAAACTGTTTTTT. This chain joins TRBV7-8 and TRBJ1-4, with D unresolved. CDR1 SGHVS and CDR2 FQNEAQ come from the germline V gene. V was pared by 5 bases and J by 3 bases, with 10 bases between. CDR3 length equals 14 residues.

The chain employs TRBV28 and TRBJ1-5, with TRBD1 as a possible D gene (6 bases). This CDR3 contains 16 residues. CDR1 and CDR2 (germline): MDHEN, SYDVKM. V lost 1 base and J lost 3, with 13 bases in between. CDR3: CASSLLSQGFNQPQHF. CDR3 nucleotide sequence: TGTGCCAGCAGTTTATTATCGCAGGGGTTCAATCAGCCCCAGCATTTT.

This clonotype was seen more than once but under ten times. V usage is TRBV25-1 and J usage is TRBJ2-2, with D perhaps being TRBD1 or TRBD2 (5 bases each). The CDR3 sequence is 15 residues long. V was clipped by 6 bases and J by 5 bases, with 16 bases between them. Germline CDR1 reads MGHDK; CDR2 reads SYGVNS. The CDR3 here is CASRKGRAETGELFF. In nucleotides, the CDR3 is TGTGCCAGCAGGAAGGGACGAGCGGAGACCGGGGAGCTGTTTTTT. Filled out from reference TRBV25-1 and TRBJ2-2, the complete variable domain reads EADIYQTPRYLVIGTGKKITLECSQTMGHDKMYWYQQDPGMELHLIHYSYGVNSTEKGDLSSESTVSRIRTEHFPLTLESARPSHTSQYLCASRKGRAETGELFFGEGSRLTVL.

This clonotype appeared a single time. The V call is TRBV5-1, the J call TRBJ2-1; 7 positions agree with TRBD1. Germline CDR1 SGHRS, CDR2 YFSETQ. This CDR3 comprises 14 residues. After removal of 4 bases from V and 9 bases from J, the junction contained 10 bases not matched to a gene. The CDR3 region is CASSQPGQKGEQFF. In DNA form, the CDR3 reads TGCGCCAGCAGCCAACCGGGACAGAAGGGTGAGCAGTTCTTC.

A word on this clonotype: At one of its ends the junction is not consistent with the germline gene, which may arise from a read error. The chain is built from TRBV20-1 and TRBJ2-5; the match to TRBD2 covers 10 bases. The J call could be wrong; TRBJ2-7 is a better fit for the DNA end. CDR1 is DFQATT, CDR2 SNEGSKA, per germline (reference sequence). The CDR3 sequence is 14 residues long. This CDR3 reads CCASVAGGGGEQYF. The CDR3, as DNA: TGCTGTGCTAGTGTAGCGGGAGGAGGGGGCGAGCAGTACTTC.

This clonotype was seen a few times. The CDR3 sequence is CASSFGRDRFSGANVLTF. In DNA form, the CDR3 reads TGTGCCAGCAGCTTTGGGCGGGACAGGTTCTCTGGGGCCAACGTCCTGACTTTC. The chain carries TRBV7-9 and TRBJ2-6, with TRBD1 identical over 8 bases. Germline CDR1 is SEHNR and CDR2 is FQNEAQ (reference sequence). The CDR3 is 18 residues long. V was pared by 3 bases and J by 0 bases, with 7 bases of the junction left unmatched.